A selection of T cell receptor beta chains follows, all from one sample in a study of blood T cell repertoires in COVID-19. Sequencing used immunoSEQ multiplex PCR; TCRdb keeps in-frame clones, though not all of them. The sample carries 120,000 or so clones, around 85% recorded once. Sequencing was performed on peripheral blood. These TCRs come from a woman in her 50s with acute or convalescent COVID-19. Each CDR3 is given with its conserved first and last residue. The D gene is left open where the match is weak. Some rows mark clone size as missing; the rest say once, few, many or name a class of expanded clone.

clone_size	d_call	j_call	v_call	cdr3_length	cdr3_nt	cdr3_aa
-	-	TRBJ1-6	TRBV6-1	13	TGTGCCAGCAGTGATCGGGGAGATTCACCCCTCCACTTT	CASSDRGDSPLHF
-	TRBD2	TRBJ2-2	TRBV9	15	TGTGCCAGCAGCGTAGAACTAGCGGGGACCGGGGAGCTGTTTTTT	CASSVELAGTGELFF
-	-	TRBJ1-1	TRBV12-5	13	TGTGCTAGTGGTCAACAGATGAACACTGAAGCTTTCTTT	CASGQQMNTEAFF
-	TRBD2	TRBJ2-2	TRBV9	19	TGTGCCAGCAAATCAACCGACCCTTGGGGGGGAGAGAACACCGGGGAGCTGTTTTTT	CASKSTDPWGGENTGELFF
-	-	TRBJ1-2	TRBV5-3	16	TGTGCCAGAAGCTTGGAAGTCAGGGATCCTAACTATGGCTACACCTTC	CARSLEVRDPNYGYTF
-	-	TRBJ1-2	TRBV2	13	TGTGCCAGTGTCGTGCAGGGTGGTAGGGACTACACCTTC	CASVVQGGRDYTF
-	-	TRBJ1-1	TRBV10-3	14	TGTGCCATCAGTGAGTCTGGGGGGGCATCTGAAGCTTTCTTT	CAISESGGASEAFF
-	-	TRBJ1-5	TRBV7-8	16	TGTGCCAGCAGCTTAGCGGGTGGGCAGCGGGAGATGCCCCAGCATTTT	CASSLAGGQREMPQHF
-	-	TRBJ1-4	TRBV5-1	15	TGCGCCAGCAGCTTGTTCGGGAGGGAAGGTGAAAAACTGTTTTTT	CASSLFGREGEKLFF
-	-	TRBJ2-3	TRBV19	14	TGTGCCAGTAGTATAGATCAAGGGGCAGATACGCAGTATTTT	CASSIDQGADTQYF
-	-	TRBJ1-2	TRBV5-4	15	TGTGCCAGCGGCAGTGGGGTAGGGGTCCTTTATGGCTACACCTTC	CASGSGVGVLYGYTF
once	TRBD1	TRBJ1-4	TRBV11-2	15	TGTGCCAGCAGCTTAACCGGGACAGGGCAAGAAAAACTGTTTTTT	CASSLTGTGQEKLFF